Shown below are 7 T cell receptor beta chains from a single sample sequenced in a study of PD-L1 blockade in urothelial cancer (dated by TCRdb to 2016 to 2017). The receptor library was made with the immunoSEQ multiplex PCR assay. The clones in this table, taken by TCRdb from immuneACCESS, are in-frame only. Not every clone is retained; where verified, under half of the shortfall comes from an unresolved V gene, and the cause of the rest is unknown. The sample yields roughly 74,000 clones; approximately 86% were counted once. Around 5% of the sample rests with the top ten. Sequencing used PBMCs, obtained around atezolizumab (anti-PD-L1) treatment. The receptors derive from a woman between 65 and 79 years old with urothelial cancer.

This sequence joins TRBV6-6 and TRBJ2-7; TRBD2 might be the D (6 bases). The V gene's germline CDR1 is MNHNY and CDR2 SVGAGI (reference sequence). The ends were cut back, 2 bases at V and 8 bases at J, with 16 bases in the middle. This CDR3 spans 14 amino acids. The CDR3 sequence: CASSYLGSGGQQYF. The CDR3, as DNA: TGTGCCAGCAGTTACCTGGGAAGCGGAGGGCAGCAGTACTTC.

The chain has TRBV10-1 and TRBJ1-2; D is undetermined. V lost 3 bases to trimming and J lost 8 bases, with 13 bases between them. The CDR3 is 13 residues long. Germline V lookup: CDR1 WNHNN, CDR2 SYGVQD (reference sequence). This chain's CDR3 is CASSDRAGGGYTF. The CDR3 DNA follows: TGCGCCAGCAGTGATCGGGCAGGAGGGGGCTACACCTTC.

The chain carries TRBV5-1 and TRBJ2-7, with TRBD2 matching over 10 bases. Germline CDR1 and CDR2: SGHRS and YFSETQ. This CDR3 comprises 15 residues. Losses at the gene ends were 1 base for V and 6 bases for J; bases not matched to a gene: 7. The CDR3 is CASSLRLAGEREQYF. The CDR3 DNA sequence: TGCGCCAGCAGCTTGAGGCTAGCGGGAGAGCGCGAGCAGTACTTC.

This rearrangement joins TRBV27 to TRBJ1-6; TRBD1 aligns across 7 bases. The CDR3 has 14 amino acids. V shed 4 bases and J 8 bases; nucleotides not matched to a gene: 5. CDR1 MNHEY and CDR2 SMNVEV come from the germline V gene (reference sequence). The CDR3 DNA is TGTGCCAGCAGTTATCGGACAGGAGATTCACCCCTCCACTTT. Its protein is CASSYRTGDSPLHF.

The chain has TRBV7-2 and TRBJ1-2; D unresolved. V lost 0 bases and J lost 8, with 7 bases in between. The CDR3 extends over 12 amino acids. CDR1 is SGHTA, CDR2 FQGNSA, per germline. The CDR3 DNA reads as TGTGCCAGCAGCTTAGCGGCAGTCGGCTACACCTTC. This sequence encodes CASSLAAVGYTF.

A remark on this clone: The same CDR3 also results from other DNA sequences found in this sample. The rearrangement joins TRBV15 to TRBJ2-1; D remains unclear. The germline gives CDR1 LNHNV, CDR2 YYDKDF (reference sequence). CDR3 length: 15 amino acids. V lost 0 bases to trimming and J lost 1 base, with 7 bases between them. CDR3 loop: CATSRDLASYNEQFF. Written as DNA, the CDR3 is TGTGCCACCAGCAGAGATCTGGCTTCCTACAATGAGCAGTTCTTC.

The chain carries TRBV28 and TRBJ1-5; 7 nucleotides align to TRBD1. Germline assignment: CDR1 MDHEN and CDR2 SYDVKM. Trimming at V came to 7 bases and at J to 7 bases, leaving 10 bases not matched to a gene. The CDR3 is 14 residues long. CDR3 sequence: CASNTPQGGQPQHF. In nucleotides, the CDR3 is TGTGCCAGCAACACGCCTCAGGGGGGACAGCCCCAGCATTTT.